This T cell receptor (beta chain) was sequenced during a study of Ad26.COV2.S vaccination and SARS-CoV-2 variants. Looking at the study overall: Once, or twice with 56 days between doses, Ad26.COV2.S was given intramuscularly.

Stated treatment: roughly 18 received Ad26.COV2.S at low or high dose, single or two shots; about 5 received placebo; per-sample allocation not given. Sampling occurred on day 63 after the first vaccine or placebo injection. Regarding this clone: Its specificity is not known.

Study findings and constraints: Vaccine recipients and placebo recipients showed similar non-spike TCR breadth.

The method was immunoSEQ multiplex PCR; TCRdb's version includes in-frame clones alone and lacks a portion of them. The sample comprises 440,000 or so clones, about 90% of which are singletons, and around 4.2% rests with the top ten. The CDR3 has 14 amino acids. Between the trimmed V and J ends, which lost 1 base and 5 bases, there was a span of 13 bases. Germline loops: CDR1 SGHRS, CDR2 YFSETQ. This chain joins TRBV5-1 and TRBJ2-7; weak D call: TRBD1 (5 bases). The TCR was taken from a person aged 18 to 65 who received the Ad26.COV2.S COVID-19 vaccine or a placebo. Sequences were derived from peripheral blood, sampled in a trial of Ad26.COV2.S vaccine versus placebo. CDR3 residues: CASSLSRAPNEQYF. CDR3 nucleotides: TGCGCCAGCAGCTTGAGCAGGGCTCCAAACGAGCAGTACTTC.